Following are 25 T cell receptor beta chains from one sample sequenced in a study of human T cells and chemical hapten exposure. TCRdb used MiXCR to reprocess the RACE reads, holding one entry per CDR3 protein. The sample includes approximately 60,000 distinct CDR3 sequences, roughly 12% of them seen just once. Time point defined: pre-sensitization, week 0. The treatment: therapeutic diphenylcyclopropenone sensitization with weekly scalp DPC. Source: whole blood, taken in connection with sensitization to the hapten diphenylcyclopropenone (DPC). Every receptor here comes from a woman aged 35 to 49 with alopecia areata. Some clones in this sample may be carry-over from other donors' samples.

The chain couples TRBV5-6 to TRBJ1-6; no definite D call. The CDR3 runs to 17 residues. With 7 bases removed from V and 0 bases from J, the gap between germline ends came to 17 bases. Germline V lookup: CDR1 SGHDT, CDR2 YYEEEE. The CDR3 loop is CASRTGRAGSYNSPLHF. CDR3 DNA sequence: TGTGCCAGCCGAACCGGGAGGGCGGGCTCCTATAATTCACCCCTCCACTTT.

The rearrangement uses TRBV10-3 and TRBJ2-5; D possibly corresponds to TRBD1 (6 bases). The germline V gene encodes CDR1 ENHRY and CDR2 SYGVKD. V lost 8 bases to trimming and J lost 5 bases, with 15 bases between them. The CDR3 sequence is 13 residues long. DNA of the CDR3: TGTGCCATCGGCAACAGGGACCTGGAGACCCAGTACTTC. It specifies CAIGNRDLETQYF.

This clonotype was seen ten or more times. V is TRBV30 and J is TRBJ1-5; no clear D. Trimming shortened V by 3 bases and J by 0 bases, and 9 bases separated the two germline ends. The CDR3 is 14 residues long. Germline V gives CDR1 GTSNPN, CDR2 SVGIG (reference sequence). The CDR3 DNA reads TGTGCCTGGAGAGGATTAAATAGCAATCAGCCCCAGCATTTT. This gives the protein CAWRGLNSNQPQHF.

This clonotype was counted only a few times. The gene calls are TRBV19 and TRBJ1-4, with D possibly TRBD1 on 5 matching bases. The CDR3 sequence is 16 residues long. The germline V gene has CDR1 LNHDA and CDR2 SQIVND (reference sequence). Trimming took 5 bases from V and 0 from J, leaving 13 bases between them. The CDR3 protein is CASSVRGATTNEKLFF. DNA of the CDR3: TGTGCCAGTAGTGTAAGGGGAGCTACAACTAATGAAAAACTGTTTTTT.

This clonotype was picked up many times. The chain employs TRBV4-3 and TRBJ2-7; maybe TRBD1 (5 bases). This CDR3 has 15 amino acids. Germline V gives CDR1 LGHNA, CDR2 YSLEER. V was shortened by 1 base and J by 0 bases, with 10 bases between the two germline ends. The CDR3 nucleotides read TGCGCCAGCAGCCAAGTTACAGGAAGCTCCTACGAGCAGTACTTC. Translation gives CASSQVTGSSYEQYF.

V usage is TRBV5-6 and J usage is TRBJ2-7, with D unclear. The CDR3 is 12 residues long. Trimming took 3 bases from V and 2 from J, leaving 6 bases between them. From germline, CDR1 is SGHDT and CDR2 YYEEEE. The CDR3 spells CASSWSAYEQYF. As DNA, the CDR3 is TGTGCCAGCAGCTGGAGTGCCTACGAGCAGTACTTC.

The chain uses TRBV5-4 and TRBJ2-7, with TRBD1 matching 11 bases. CDR1 is SGHNT, CDR2 YYREEE, per germline (reference sequence). This CDR3 is built from 15 residues. The ends lost 4 bases at V and 3 bases at J; junction bases unmatched: 6. The CDR3 region is CASSATGQGGYEQYF. The CDR3 DNA sequence: TGTGCCAGCAGCGCAACGGGACAGGGGGGCTACGAGCAGTACTTC.

Worth noting for this clonotype: One end of the junction is discordant with germline, which a read error may explain. The chain employs TRBV19 and TRBJ1-2; 7 nucleotides line up with TRBD1. This CDR3 has 16 amino acids. CDR1 and CDR2 (germline): LNHDA, SQIVND (reference sequence). The CDR3 loop reads CTSSISATGTNYGYTF. The CDR3 DNA is TGTACCAGTAGTATATCTGCGACAGGGACTAACTATGGCTACACCTTC. The whole variable domain, remainder taken from reference TRBV19 and TRBJ1-2, is DGGITQSPKYLFRKEGQNVTLSCEQNLNHDAMYWYRQDPGQGLRLIYYSQIVNDFQKGDIAEGYSVSREKKESFPLTVTSAQKNPTAFYLCTSSISATGTNYGYTFGSGTRLTVV.

The sample holds many counts of this clonotype. V usage is TRBV18 and J usage is TRBJ2-1; 8 bases are a match to TRBD2. The CDR3 has 15 amino acids. After removal of 3 bases from V and 8 bases from J, the junction contained 9 bases not matched to a gene. The germline V gene encodes CDR1 KGHSH and CDR2 LQKENI. Here the CDR3 DNA reads TGTGCCAGCTCACCTCCCGGGACTAGGGGCTATGAGCAGTTCTTC. Protein product: CASSPPGTRGYEQFF. Complete variable domain (other parts from reference TRBV18 and TRBJ2-1): NAGVMQNPRHLVRRRGQEARLRCSPMKGHSHVYWYRQLPEEGLKFMVYLQKENIIDESGMPKERFSAEFPKEGPSILRIQQVVRGDSAAYFCASSPPGTRGYEQFFGPGTRLTVL.

This clonotype was picked up many times. V and J are TRBV29-1 and TRBJ1-5; a weak D match, TRBD1 (6 bases). This CDR3 spans 12 amino acids. V was pared by 7 bases and J by 7 bases, with 14 bases between. The V gene's germline CDR1 is SQVTM and CDR2 ANQGSEA. The DNA for the CDR3 is TGCAGCGCCACCGAGGGGGGCCAGCCCCAGCATTTT. It codes for CSATEGGQPQHF.

This clonotype has at least ten counts. The genes are TRBV29-1 and TRBJ2-7; 14 nucleotides align to TRBD2. Losses at the gene ends were 6 bases for V and 4 bases for J; bases not matched to a gene: 8. The germline V gene has CDR1 SQVTM and CDR2 ANQGSEA. The CDR3 has 15 amino acids. Here the CDR3 reads CSVGTSGGMGYEQYF. The CDR3 DNA is TGCAGCGTCGGGACTAGCGGGGGTATGGGGTACGAGCAGTACTTC.

This clonotype occurred a few times. This chain links TRBV20-1 with TRBJ1-2; D is possibly TRBD1 (5 bases). The CDR3 covers 13 residues. CDR1 is DFQATT and CDR2 is SNEGSKA in the germline V gene (reference sequence). V was pared by 3 bases and J by 4 bases, with 12 bases between. The CDR3 coding sequence is TGCAGTGCTAGGCAGGGAGGGTCCTATGGCTACACCTTC. Translation: CSARQGGSYGYTF.

This chain links TRBV20-1 with TRBJ2-3; D may match TRBD1 or TRBD2 (6 bases each). Germline V gives CDR1 DFQATT, CDR2 SNEGSKA (reference sequence). This CDR3 has 16 residues. V lost 6 bases and J lost 3, with 22 bases in between. CDR3 loop: CSAYPSSRGLTDTQYF. The CDR3 region has the DNA TGCAGTGCGTACCCCTCCTCCCGGGGGCTGACAGATACGCAGTATTTT.

The V gene is TRBV28, the J gene TRBJ1-6; no definite D call. Between the trimmed V and J ends, which lost 3 bases and 14 bases, there was a span of 8 bases. Germline V lookup: CDR1 MDHEN, CDR2 SYDVKM. The CDR3 runs 11 residues. CDR3 DNA sequence: TGTGCCAGCAGTTTCGGGCGGGCCCTCCACTTT. Protein product: CASSFGRALHF. Full variable domain (outside the CDR3, taken from reference TRBV28 and TRBJ1-6): DVKVTQSSRYLVKRTGEKVFLECVQDMDHENMFWYRQDPGLGLRLIYFSYDVKMKEKGDIPEGYSVSREKKERFSLILESASTNQTSMYLCASSFGRALHFGNGTRLTVT.

Ten or more counts support this clonotype. The J gene is TRBJ1-3, the V gene TRBV7-2; D unresolved. Trimming stripped 1 base from V and 2 bases from J, with 6 bases between. The CDR3 is 14 residues long. Germline V gives CDR1 SGHTA, CDR2 FQGNSA. The DNA for the CDR3 is TGTGCCAGCAGCTTAGGGAGTCCTGGAAACACCATATATTTT. Amino acids: CASSLGSPGNTIYF.

This clonotype has a count of ten or more. This chain uses TRBV12-3 or TRBV12-4 with TRBJ1-6; D unclear. The CDR3 runs to 13 residues. The germline V and J ends were trimmed by 2 bases and 9 bases, with 8 bases remaining between them. The CDR3 nucleotides are TGTGCCAGCAGTTTATTACAGATTTCACCCCTCCACTTT. Translation: CASSLLQISPLHF.

The chain employs TRBV24-1 and TRBJ1-5; TRBD1 is a possible D gene (5 bases). Deletions cut 6 bases from V and 2 bases from J, with 10 bases between. The length of the CDR3 is 14 residues. The germline CDR1 and CDR2 sequences are KGHDR and SFDVKD. The CDR3: CATSSQGGNQPQHF. Written as DNA, the CDR3 is TGTGCCACCAGTAGCCAGGGAGGCAATCAGCCCCAGCATTTT.

This chain uses TRBV6-1 with TRBJ2-5; 7 nucleotides line up with TRBD2. Germline assignment: CDR1 MNHNS and CDR2 SASEGT. V shed 10 bases, J shed 4 bases, and the junction held 3 bases outside the gene matches. The CDR3 has 11 residues. As DNA, the CDR3 is TGTGCCACCTCGGGGGGAGAGACCCAGTACTTC. Translation gives CATSGGETQYF.

The table lists this clonotype with a few counts. The rearrangement uses TRBV20-1 and TRBJ1-3, with a weak D call TRBD1 (5 bases). CDR3 length equals 15 residues. Germline-derived CDR1 and CDR2 are DFQATT and SNEGSKA (reference sequence). Trimming cost V 3 bases and J 0 bases, with 12 bases left between them. CDR3 sequence (DNA): TGCAGTGCTAGGGCTGCAGGGAGCTCTGGAAACACCATATATTTT. Its translation is CSARAAGSSGNTIYF.

This clonotype came up a few times. The chain employs TRBV12-3 or TRBV12-4 and TRBJ1-5; D possibly corresponds to TRBD1 (5 bases). CDR3 length: 14 residues. Trimming cost V 3 bases and J 4 bases, with 10 bases left between them. For the CDR3, the DNA is TGTGCCAGCAGTTTCCAGGGTGCAAATCAGCCCCAGCATTTT. It codes for CASSFQGANQPQHF.

This clonotype was counted a few times. The rearrangement uses TRBV4-1 and TRBJ1-6; the match to TRBD1 covers 9 bases. Germline V gene lookup returns CDR1 MGHRA and CDR2 YSYEKL. There are 16 residues in the CDR3. V gave up 1 base and J gave up 9 bases; unmatched junction bases: 7. Here the CDR3 DNA reads TGCGCCAGCAGCCAAGTCTCCGGGACAGGGTTTTCACCCCTCCACTTT. Amino acids: CASSQVSGTGFSPLHF.

The chain links TRBV20-1 to TRBJ2-3; maybe TRBD2 (6 bases). The CDR3 is 13 residues long. V was pared by 3 bases and J by 4 bases, with 11 bases between. Germline values: CDR1 DFQATT, CDR2 SNEGSKA (reference sequence). CDR3 DNA: TGCAGTGCTAGGACGGGAGCTCCAGATACGCAGTATTTT. This translates into CSARTGAPDTQYF.

In its sample, this clonotype was seen many times. This chain uses TRBV6-1 with TRBJ1-1; 7 nucleotides match TRBD1. Germline assignment: CDR1 MNHNS and CDR2 SASEGT. The CDR3 loop spans 17 amino acids. With 3 bases clipped from V and 6 bases from J, the junction kept 16 bases outside the gene matches. CDR3 nucleotides: TGTGCCAGCAGTGAGCTAGTCCCTACAGGGGCCGGGGCTGAAGCTTTCTTT. Amino acids: CASSELVPTGAGAEAFF.

This chain uses TRBV24-1 with TRBJ2-1; D call uncertain. Germline CDR1 KGHDR, CDR2 SFDVKD. The CDR3 sequence is 13 residues long. V gave up 4 bases and J gave up 2 bases, with 5 bases separating them. The CDR3 DNA sequence: TGTGCCACCAGTGAAGGACCCTACAATGAGCAGTTCTTC. Its protein is CATSEGPYNEQFF.

The table lists this clonotype with many counts. The chain couples TRBV29-1 to TRBJ1-1; possible D gene TRBD1, 5 bases. The CDR3 runs 11 residues. V dropped 3 bases and J dropped 7 bases, with 9 bases sitting between them. From germline, CDR1 is SQVTM and CDR2 ANQGSEA. In DNA, the CDR3 is TGCAGCGTTGATTCCGGGGGTGAAGCTTTCTTT. Translated, it gives CSVDSGGEAFF.